This record concerns one T cell receptor (beta chain) sequence. Its antigen is not identified. This sample stems from a study of cytomegalovirus exposure and HLA in healthy donors. Study details: According to later analysis, the same platform produced the 120 validation and 600 to 800 first-cohort repertoires.

The protocol was immunoSEQ multiplex PCR, while the TCRdb copy is restricted to in-frame clones and leaves out a portion. This sample has fewer than 200,000 clones, with 89% found just once. General study points: Some 150 TCR beta chains were listed as cytomegalovirus-associated.

The sample was PBMCs. The sequence was obtained from a woman younger than 30 in good health and CMV-seropositive.

The CDR3 sequence is CASRPDRAGANVLTF. CDR3 in DNA: TGTGCCAGCAGGCCGGACAGGGCCGGGGCCAACGTCCTGACTTTC. The genes are TRBV7-2 and TRBJ2-6; 8 nucleotides match TRBD1. CDR3 length: 15 amino acids. V trimming: 6 bases; J trimming: 4 bases; junction bases outside the gene matches: 5. Per germline, CDR1 SGHTA and CDR2 FQGNSA.